This is a list of T cell receptor beta chains from one sample in a study of blood T cell repertoires in COVID-19. Here immunoSEQ multiplex PCR was the method, and the copy in TCRdb shows in-frame clones only, minus some. Found here are 90,000 to 100,000 clones, 81% of them singletons; the top ten hold about 4.1%. The material sequenced was peripheral blood. These receptors all come from a man aged 60 to 69 with acute or convalescent COVID-19. CDR3s include the opening cysteine and the closing phenylalanine or tryptophan. The D gene is left open where the match is weak. Expanded clones get a size class; other rows say once, few or many, or leave the size out.

>TRBD1|TRBV13|14|NA|TRBJ1-1
CASSMTGGGTEAFF
TGTGCCAGCAGCATGACAGGGGGGGGCACTGAAGCTTTCTTT
>NA|TRBV6-2/TRBV6-3|14|NA|TRBJ1-5
CASSITGGNQPQHF
TGTGCCAGCAGCATAACAGGAGGCAATCAGCCCCAGCATTTT
>TRBD1|TRBV6-2/TRBV6-3|15|NA|TRBJ1-2
CASSYQGATIYGYTF
TGTGCCAGCAGTTATCAGGGGGCGACCATCTATGGCTACACCTTC
>TRBD1|TRBV12-3/TRBV12-4|13|NA|TRBJ1-1
CASSIGQAVEAFF
TGTGCCAGCAGTATCGGACAGGCAGTTGAAGCTTTCTTT
>TRBD1|TRBV28|16|few|TRBJ1-5
CASSLPLTGADQPQHF
TGTGCCAGCAGTTTACCCCTTACAGGGGCTGATCAGCCCCAGCATTTT
>TRBD1|TRBV19|14|NA|TRBJ2-7
CASSRFGTGYEQYF
TGTGCCAGTAGCCGATTTGGGACAGGATACGAGCAGTACTTC
>TRBD1|TRBV27|14|NA|TRBJ1-1
CASSLGDRGSQAFF
TGTGCCAGCAGTTTAGGGGACAGGGGGTCTCAAGCTTTCTTT
>NA|TRBV10-3|14|few|TRBJ1-5
CAISAIGGLQPQHF
TGTGCCATCAGTGCGATAGGAGGCCTTCAGCCCCAGCATTTT
>TRBD2|TRBV30|14|NA|TRBJ2-5
CAWSRGGALETQYF
TGTGCCTGGAGTCGCGGGGGGGCCTTAGAGACCCAGTACTTC
>NA|TRBV28|14|NA|TRBJ1-2
CASSLERTNYGYTF
TGTGCCAGCAGTTTGGAGAGGACTAACTATGGCTACACCTTC
>TRBD1|TRBV14|16|few|TRBJ1-2
CASSRYRGDSLYGYTF
TGTGCCAGCAGCCGATACAGGGGGGATTCCCTCTATGGCTACACCTTC
>TRBD1|TRBV15|16|many|TRBJ1-2
CATSRWTGGDKNGYTF
TGTGCCACCAGCAGGTGGACAGGGGGGGATAAAAACGGCTACACCTTC
>TRBD1|TRBV2|16|NA|TRBJ1-1
CASRGGQGAASTEAFF
TGTGCCAGCAGGGGCGGACAGGGGGCGGCGAGCACTGAAGCTTTCTTT
>TRBD1|TRBV27|15|NA|TRBJ1-2
CASSLVTGGDDGYTF
TGTGCCAGCAGTTTGGTGACAGGGGGCGATGATGGCTACACCTTC
>NA|TRBV7-6|18|NA|TRBJ1-3
CASSLVGRRLSSGNTIYF
TGTGCCAGCAGCTTAGTGGGGCGGCGGTTGAGCTCTGGAAACACCATATATTTT
>TRBD2|TRBV7-2|16|NA|TRBJ2-2
CASSRRTSGNTGELFF
TGTGCCAGCAGCCGGCGGACTAGCGGAAACACCGGGGAGCTGTTTTTT
>TRBD2|TRBV19|15|NA|TRBJ2-1
CASSTSGGLYNEQFF
TGTGCCAGCAGTACTAGCGGGGGACTATACAATGAGCAGTTCTTC
>NA|TRBV10-3|12|once|TRBJ1-5
CAISGTNQPQHF
TGTGCCATCAGTGGAACAAACCAGCCCCAGCATTTT
>TRBD1|TRBV11-3|16|NA|TRBJ1-2
CASSLTLGQGRYGYTF
TGTGCCAGCAGCTTGACCCTCGGACAGGGGCGCTATGGCTACACCTTC
>TRBD2|TRBV27|16|NA|TRBJ2-5
CASSSLTSGGIETQYF
TGTGCCAGCAGTTCTTTGACTAGCGGGGGGATTGAGACCCAGTACTTC
>NA|TRBV3-1/TRBV3-2|14|NA|TRBJ2-3
CASSQARIPDTQYF
TGTGCCAGCAGCCAAGCCAGAATCCCAGATACGCAGTATTTT
>NA|TRBV29-1|14|few|TRBJ2-1
CSVGHRLQTNEQFF
TGCAGCGTTGGACATCGTCTTCAAACGAATGAGCAGTTCTTC
>NA|TRBV28|11|once|TRBJ1-1
CASGGGTEAFF
TGTGCCAGCGGGGGGGGCACTGAAGCTTTCTTT
>NA|TRBV5-4|16|NA|TRBJ2-1
CASSLGGGEYYNEQFF
TGTGCCAGCAGCTTGGGGGGCGGAGAATACTACAATGAGCAGTTCTTC
>TRBD1|TRBV24-1|16|NA|TRBJ1-4
CATSDSRTGGPEKLFF
TGTGCCACCAGTGATTCGCGGACAGGGGGACCCGAAAAACTGTTTTTT
>NA|TRBV6-2/TRBV6-3|14|NA|TRBJ2-7
CASSYSLQNYEQYF
TGTGCCAGCAGTTACTCCTTACAGAACTACGAGCAGTACTTC
>TRBD1|TRBV15|15|NA|TRBJ1-1
CATSRASGQGDGAFF
TGTGCCACCAGCAGAGCTTCCGGACAGGGCGATGGAGCTTTCTTT
>NA|TRBV30|12|NA|TRBJ1-1
CAWSAGRTEAFF
TGTGCCTGGTCGGCAGGGCGCACTGAAGCTTTCTTT
>NA|TRBV11-2|14|NA|TRBJ1-1
CASSLDGGNTEAFF
TGTGCCAGCAGCTTGGACGGGGGGAACACTGAAGCTTTCTTT
>TRBD1|TRBV7-3|15|NA|TRBJ1-2
CASSSGTGGFSGYTF
TGTGCCAGCAGCTCCGGGACAGGGGGTTTCTCTGGCTACACCTTC
>NA|TRBV5-4|14|NA|TRBJ2-2
CASSFSQRTGELFF
TGTGCCAGCAGCTTTTCTCAGCGTACCGGGGAGCTGTTTTTT
>NA|TRBV7-3|13|NA|TRBJ2-7
CASSLTYVSEQYF
TGTGCCAGCAGCTTAACGTACGTGAGCGAGCAGTACTTC
>TRBD1|TRBV2|15|NA|TRBJ2-5
CASSVTGVPAETQYF
TGTGCCAGCAGTGTAACAGGGGTCCCAGCAGAGACCCAGTACTTC
>TRBD1|TRBV28|14|NA|TRBJ1-4
CASSPGQGGGKLFF
TGTGCCAGCAGTCCAGGACAGGGGGGTGGAAAACTGTTTTTT
>NA|TRBV6-5|14|NA|TRBJ2-7
CASSYSAGLGEQYF
TGTGCCAGCAGTTACTCCGCGGGCTTGGGCGAGCAGTACTTC
>NA|TRBV5-6|16|NA|TRBJ2-7
CASSPMTAQGSYEQYF
TGTGCCAGCAGCCCCATGACGGCCCAGGGCTCCTACGAGCAGTACTTC
>TRBD1|TRBV27|16|once|TRBJ1-3
CASSPGQWSSGNTIYF
TGTGCCAGCAGCCCGGGACAGTGGAGCTCTGGAAACACCATATATTTT
>NA|TRBV10-1|14|NA|TRBJ1-3
CASSRDRSGNTIYF
TGCGCCAGCAGCCGTGACAGGTCTGGAAACACCATATATTTT
>NA|TRBV6-2/TRBV6-3|12|NA|TRBJ1-2
CASSYDSYGYTF
TGTGCCAGCAGTTATGACAGCTATGGCTACACCTTC
>TRBD2|TRBV15|15|NA|TRBJ2-2
CATSQGTSATGELFF
TGCGCCACCAGCCAAGGGACTAGCGCAACCGGGGAGCTGTTTTTT
>TRBD2|TRBV9|14|NA|TRBJ2-1
CASSLRGSGHNAFF
TGTGCCAGCAGCTTGAGGGGTAGCGGGCATAATGCGTTCTTC
>TRBD1|TRBV6-5|13|NA|TRBJ1-1
CASGGQGFTEAFF
TGTGCCAGCGGGGGACAGGGGTTCACTGAAGCTTTCTTT
>NA|TRBV30|13|NA|TRBJ1-2
CAWSPPASFGYTF
TGTGCCTGGAGCCCACCCGCTAGCTTTGGCTACACCTTC
>NA|TRBV18|17|NA|TRBJ1-1
CASSPRQMRGSNTEAFF
TGTGCCAGCTCACCACGACAAATGCGGGGATCGAACACTGAAGCTTTCTTT
>NA|TRBV3-1/TRBV3-2|14|NA|TRBJ1-5
CASSQGGANQPQHF
TGTGCCAGCAGCCAAGGAGGAGCGAATCAGCCCCAGCATTTT
>NA|TRBV6-4|16|NA|TRBJ2-3
CASSGEWSVHTDTQYF
TGTGCCAGCAGTGGAGAATGGAGCGTACACACAGATACGCAGTATTTT
>NA|TRBV11-3|15|NA|TRBJ1-6
CASSLQGSDNSPLHF
TGTGCCAGCAGCTTACAGGGTTCGGATAATTCACCCCTCCACTTT
>TRBD1|TRBV28|16|NA|TRBJ1-5
CASSLLAGGLNQPQHF
TGTGCCAGCAGTTTATTGGCAGGGGGCCTGAATCAGCCCCAGCATTTT
>TRBD2|TRBV27|16|NA|TRBJ2-3
CASKTLAGGATDTQYF
TGTGCCAGCAAGACCCTAGCGGGAGGGGCCACAGATACGCAGTATTTT
>TRBD2|TRBV9|16|NA|TRBJ2-5
CASSVGPLAGQETQYF
TGTGCCAGCAGCGTAGGACCTCTAGCGGGCCAAGAGACCCAGTACTTC
>NA|TRBV12-3/TRBV12-4|12|NA|TRBJ2-1
CASSLAGHEQFF
TGTGCCAGCAGTTTAGCTGGGCATGAGCAGTTCTTC
>NA|TRBV19|16|NA|TRBJ1-5
CASSEGAYYSNQPQHF
TGTGCCAGTAGTGAAGGGGCATATTATAGCAATCAGCCCCAGCATTTT
>NA|TRBV5-1|14|NA|TRBJ1-4
CASSPGTYGEKLFF
TGCGCCAGCAGCCCGGGAACGTATGGGGAAAAACTGTTTTTT